This T cell receptor beta chain comes out of a study of post-analysis software for immune sequencing data. The overall study: Several disease courses (relapsing-remitting, secondary progressive and progressive-relapsing) of multiple sclerosis were included.

Researchers reported that TCR beta cDNA libraries carried unique molecular identifiers. TCRdb processed the PCR reads anew with MiXCR; each CDR3 protein has one entry. The table lists approximately 730,000 distinct CDR3 sequences, about 43% of them singletons. This CDR3 has 14 residues. Trimming shortened V by 1 base and J by 5 bases, and 9 bases separated the two germline ends. Study-level results: Strong co-clustering by F measure was seen for same-batch samples. Patients showed TRBV5-6, TRBV5-1 and TRBV20-1 among four to six TRBV segments more frequent than in controls. Versus controls, multiple sclerosis patients showed significantly lower diversity (normalized Chao1).

A note on this clonotype: Its antigen remains unknown.

The TCR sequence derives from a girl aged 5-17 years with multiple sclerosis. The sample taken for sequencing was blood. This rearrangement joins TRBV12-3 or TRBV12-4 to TRBJ2-1; perhaps TRBD1 as D (5 bases). The CDR3 DNA is TGTGCCAGCAGTTTAGGGGGCTACGACAATGAGCAGTTCTTC. Residues: CASSLGGYDNEQFF.